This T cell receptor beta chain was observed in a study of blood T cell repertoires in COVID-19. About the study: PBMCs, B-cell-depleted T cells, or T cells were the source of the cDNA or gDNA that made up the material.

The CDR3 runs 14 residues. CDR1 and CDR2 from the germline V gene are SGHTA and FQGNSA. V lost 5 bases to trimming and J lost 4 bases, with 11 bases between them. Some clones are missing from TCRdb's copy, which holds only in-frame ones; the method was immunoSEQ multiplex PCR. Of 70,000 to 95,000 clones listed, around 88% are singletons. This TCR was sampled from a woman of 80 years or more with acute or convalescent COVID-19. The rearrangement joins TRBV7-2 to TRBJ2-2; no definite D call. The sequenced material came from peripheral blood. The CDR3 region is CASSANRATGELFF. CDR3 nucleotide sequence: TGTGCCAGCAGCGCGAACAGAGCCACCGGGGAGCTGTTTTTT.